This T cell receptor beta chain originates from a study of regulatory T cells in long-lasting Graves disease. Overall study results and limits: Comparison showed that persistent patients shared more public clonotypes (about 3,000) than new patients (966). Thyroid tissue was not studied; only peripheral blood was.

Time point of the sample: persistent/refractory GD, antithyroid drugs over 5 years with positive TRAb. PBMCs were the source of the RNA used for TCR sequencing. Tubes containing EDTA received around 9.9 milliliters of drawn peripheral blood. V shed 6 bases and J shed 1 base, with 19 bases lying between them. This CDR3 is built from 15 residues. CDR1 DFQATT and CDR2 SNEGSKA come from the germline V gene (reference sequence). This clonotype was detected ten times or more. Its antigen is still unknown. With iRepertoire HTBI primers and Arm-PCR of CDR3 regions, TCR beta libraries were built. TCRdb called the multiplex PCR reads again in MiXCR, with one record for every CDR3 protein. In the table there are fewer than 550,000 distinct CDR3 sequences, roughly 21% of which are singletons.

The TCR originated in a female donor with Graves disease. Sequencing was performed on peripheral blood mononuclear cells (PBMCs), taken when the disease was refractory, from a patient treated with antithyroid drugs. This rearrangement joins TRBV20-1 to TRBJ2-7; D might be TRBD1 (5 bases). The CDR3 here is CSAEHTGKQSYEQYF. The CDR3 DNA sequence: TGCAGTGCCGAACACACAGGCAAACAATCCTACGAGCAGTACTTC.